A selection of T cell receptor beta chains follows, all from one sample in a study of T-cell reconstitution after alpha-beta-depleted transplantation in children. A single record per CDR3 protein comes from TCRdb applying MiXCR to the PCR reads. The sample holds more than 200,000 distinct CDR3 sequences, 8.4% seen once. The source was PBMCs, mostly from graft donor cells, collected 360 days after TCRalphabeta/CD19-depleted stem cell transplant. The receptors derive from a male patient aged 2 to 10 who had a stem cell transplant for acute myeloid leukemia, so the T cells may come from the graft donor. Both conserved end residues are part of each CDR3. The D gene is left open where the match is weak. Clone size appears in some rows only: once, few, many, or a class for an expanded clone.

cdr3_aa: CASSPSGSYNEQFF; cdr3_nt: TGTGCCAGCAGCCCATCAGGCTCCTACAATGAGCAGTTCTTC; cdr3_length: 14; clone_size: few; v_call: TRBV7-3; d_call: .; j_call: TRBJ2-1
cdr3_aa: CAISAGAGTYEQYF; cdr3_nt: TGTGCCATCAGTGCTGGGGCAGGAACCTACGAGCAGTACTTC; cdr3_length: 14; clone_size: once; v_call: TRBV10-3; d_call: .; j_call: TRBJ2-7
cdr3_aa: CASSVVGGVSYNEQFF; cdr3_nt: TGTGCCAGCAGCGTAGTTGGGGGAGTCTCCTACAATGAGCAGTTCTTC; cdr3_length: 16; clone_size: .; v_call: TRBV9; d_call: .; j_call: TRBJ2-1
cdr3_aa: CASSLPGTANEKLFF; cdr3_nt: TGCGCCAGCAGCTTACCCGGGACAGCTAATGAAAAACTGTTTTTT; cdr3_length: 15; clone_size: .; v_call: TRBV5-1; d_call: TRBD1; j_call: TRBJ1-4
cdr3_aa: CSARDSGANVLTF; cdr3_nt: TGCAGTGCTAGGGACTCTGGGGCCAACGTCCTGACTTTC; cdr3_length: 13; clone_size: few; v_call: TRBV20-1; d_call: .; j_call: TRBJ2-6
cdr3_aa: CASNLAGGGTDTQYF; cdr3_nt: TGTGCCAGCAATCTAGCGGGGGGCGGCACAGATACGCAGTATTTT; cdr3_length: 15; clone_size: many; v_call: TRBV12-3/TRBV12-4; d_call: TRBD2; j_call: TRBJ2-3
cdr3_aa: CASSPRGRGTEAFF; cdr3_nt: TGTGCCAGCAGCCCCAGGGGGCGAGGGACTGAAGCTTTCTTT; cdr3_length: 14; clone_size: .; v_call: TRBV7-8; d_call: TRBD1; j_call: TRBJ1-1
cdr3_aa: CASSFGGRSYNEQFF; cdr3_nt: TGCGCCAGCAGCTTCGGGGGACGCTCCTACAATGAGCAGTTCTTC; cdr3_length: 15; clone_size: few; v_call: TRBV5-1; d_call: .; j_call: TRBJ2-1
cdr3_aa: CASSYTSNEQFF; cdr3_nt: TGTGCCAGCAGTTATACTAGCAATGAGCAGTTCTTC; cdr3_length: 12; clone_size: few; v_call: TRBV6-5; d_call: .; j_call: TRBJ2-1
cdr3_aa: CASSLFSTGGSGNTIYF; cdr3_nt: TGCGCCAGCAGCTTATTTTCTACAGGGGGCTCTGGAAACACCATATATTTT; cdr3_length: 17; clone_size: .; v_call: TRBV5-1; d_call: TRBD1; j_call: TRBJ1-3
cdr3_aa: CASSLTRLNGELFF; cdr3_nt: TGTGCCAGCAGCTTAACGAGACTAAACGGGGAGCTGTTTTTT; cdr3_length: 14; clone_size: .; v_call: TRBV7-3; d_call: .; j_call: TRBJ2-2